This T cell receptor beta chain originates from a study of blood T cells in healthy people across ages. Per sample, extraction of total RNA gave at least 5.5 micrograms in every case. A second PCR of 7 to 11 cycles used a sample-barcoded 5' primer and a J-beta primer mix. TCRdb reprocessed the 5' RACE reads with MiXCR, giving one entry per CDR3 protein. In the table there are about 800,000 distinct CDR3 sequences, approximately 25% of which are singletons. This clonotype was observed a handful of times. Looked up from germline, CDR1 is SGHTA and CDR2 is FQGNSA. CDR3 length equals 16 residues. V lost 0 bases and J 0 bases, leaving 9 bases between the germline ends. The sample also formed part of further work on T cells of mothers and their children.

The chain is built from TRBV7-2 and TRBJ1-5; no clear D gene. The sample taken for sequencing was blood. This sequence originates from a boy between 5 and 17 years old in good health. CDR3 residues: CASSLAPRTSNQPQHF. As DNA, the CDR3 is TGTGCCAGCAGCTTAGCTCCGAGAACTAGCAATCAGCCCCAGCATTTT.